This T cell receptor beta chain originates from a study of shared clonotypes between healthy human individuals. Study as a whole: Each donor's CD4 naive and CD4 memory cells filled three plates apiece, CD8 naive two, and CD8 memory one.

As regards this clone: Its specificity is not known.

The CDR3 has 16 amino acids. The V gene's germline CDR1 is SGHVS and CDR2 FQNEAQ. Trimming cost V 2 bases and J 3 bases; bases outside gene matches: 6. Sequenced by immunoSEQ multiplex PCR; TCRdb stores in-frame clones only, minus some. Altogether 500,000 to 700,000 clones are present, around 96% being singletons, with the ten largest covering over 0.09%. Study conclusions and caveats: How much donors shared clonotypes was expected to be affected by sequencing depth.

CD45RO-negative cells were positively selected for CCR7, leaving out terminally differentiated effector memory CD45RA+ cells. The V gene is TRBV7-8, the J gene TRBJ2-4; 8 bases line up with TRBD2. This TCR came from a woman in her 30s in good health. Sequencing was carried out using naive CD8+ T cells sorted from blood. CDR3: CASSLLDAGGKNIQYF. The CDR3 DNA reads as TGTGCCAGCAGCTTATTGGACGCGGGAGGCAAAAACATTCAGTACTTC. The whole variable domain, remainder taken from reference TRBV7-8 and TRBJ2-4, is GAGVSQSPRYKVAKRGQDVALRCDPISGHVSLFWYQQALGQGPEFLTYFQNEAQLDKSGLPSDRFFAERPEGSVSTLKIQRTQQEDSAVYLCASSLLDAGGKNIQYFGAGTRLSVL.